The T cell receptor (beta chain) described here comes from a study of T-cell memory formation after mild COVID-19. The study's findings and limits: There were some responding clones in pre-infection memory, which suggested that cross-reactive memory had joined. Mostly located in CM and EM were contracting CD4+ clones, with contracting CD8+ clones located in EMRA. A second wave expanding day 15 to 37 was CD4+-biased; contracting clones were balanced.

In its sample, this clonotype was seen a few times. Its antigen is not known. With constant-segment primers, 5'RACE yielded cDNA libraries of TCR alpha and TCR beta that carried sample barcodes and UMIs. A single record per CDR3 protein comes from TCRdb applying MiXCR to the 5' RACE reads. There are hundreds of thousands of distinct CDR3 sequences in the sample; less than 25% occur only once, and approximately 14% lies in the top ten. Sequencing used PBMCs or a T cell subset sorted from them (not recorded which). This receptor was taken from an adult woman who had mild COVID-19 (a few samples of this study predate the infection). Cell type and time point are not known.

The CDR3 protein is CASSLGQGARMNTEAFF. The CDR3 DNA reads TGTGCCAGCAGTTTGGGACAGGGGGCGAGGATGAACACTGAAGCTTTCTTT. The chain joins TRBV27 to TRBJ1-1, with 12 positions matching TRBD1. Germline values: CDR1 MNHEY, CDR2 SMNVEV (reference sequence). The CDR3 runs to 17 residues. The V segment lost 3 bases and the J segment 0 bases; nucleotides outside the gene matches: 5.